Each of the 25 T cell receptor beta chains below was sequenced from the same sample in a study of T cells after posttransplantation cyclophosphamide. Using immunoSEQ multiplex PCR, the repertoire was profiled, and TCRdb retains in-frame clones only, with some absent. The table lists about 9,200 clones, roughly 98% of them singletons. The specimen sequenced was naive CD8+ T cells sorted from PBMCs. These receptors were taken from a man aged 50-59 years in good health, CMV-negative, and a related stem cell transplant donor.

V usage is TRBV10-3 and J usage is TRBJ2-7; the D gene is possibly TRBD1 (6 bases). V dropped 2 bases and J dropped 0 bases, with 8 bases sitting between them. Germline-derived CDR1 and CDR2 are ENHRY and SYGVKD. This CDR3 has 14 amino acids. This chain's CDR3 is CAISETGSSYEQYF. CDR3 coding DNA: TGTGCCATCAGTGAGACAGGGAGCTCCTACGAGCAGTACTTC.

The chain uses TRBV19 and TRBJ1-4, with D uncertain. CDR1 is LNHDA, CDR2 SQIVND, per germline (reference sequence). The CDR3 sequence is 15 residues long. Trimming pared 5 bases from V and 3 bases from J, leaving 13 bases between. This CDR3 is CASSPLPGSNEKLFF. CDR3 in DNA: TGTGCCAGTAGTCCCCTCCCGGGATCTAATGAAAAACTGTTTTTT.

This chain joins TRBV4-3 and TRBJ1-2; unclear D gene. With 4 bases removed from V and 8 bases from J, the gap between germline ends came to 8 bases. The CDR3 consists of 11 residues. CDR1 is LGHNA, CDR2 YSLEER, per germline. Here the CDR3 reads CASSRGSGYTF. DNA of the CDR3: TGCGCCAGCAGCCGAGGGAGCGGCTACACCTTC.

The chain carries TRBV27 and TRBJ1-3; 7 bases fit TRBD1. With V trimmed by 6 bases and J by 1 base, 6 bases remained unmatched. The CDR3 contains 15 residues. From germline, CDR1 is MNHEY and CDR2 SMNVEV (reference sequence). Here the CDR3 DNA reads TGTGCCAGCAGCAGAGACAGGGCGTCTGGAAACACCATATATTTT. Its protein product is CASSRDRASGNTIYF.

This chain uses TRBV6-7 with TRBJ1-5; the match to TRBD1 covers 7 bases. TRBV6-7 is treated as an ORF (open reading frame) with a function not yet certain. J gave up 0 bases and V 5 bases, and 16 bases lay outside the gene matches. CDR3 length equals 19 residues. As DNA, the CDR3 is TGTGCCAGCAGTACAGGCTCGGCAGGGGGATCCCATAGCAATCAGCCCCAGCATTTT. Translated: CASSTGSAGGSHSNQPQHF.

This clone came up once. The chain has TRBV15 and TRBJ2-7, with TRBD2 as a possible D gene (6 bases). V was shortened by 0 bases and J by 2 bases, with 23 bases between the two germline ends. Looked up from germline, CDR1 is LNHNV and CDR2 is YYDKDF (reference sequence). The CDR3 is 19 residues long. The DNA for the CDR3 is TGTGCCACCAGCAGAGAGGGCCCCCGGGAGTTCAGGTCGGCCTACGAGCAGTACTTC. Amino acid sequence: CATSREGPREFRSAYEQYF.

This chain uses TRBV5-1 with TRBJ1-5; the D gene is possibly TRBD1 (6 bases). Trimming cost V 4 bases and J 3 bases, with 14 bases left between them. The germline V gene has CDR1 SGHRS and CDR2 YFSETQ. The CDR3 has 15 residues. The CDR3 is CASSPAGGANQPQHF. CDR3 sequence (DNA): TGCGCCAGCAGCCCGGCGGGGGGGGCCAATCAGCCCCAGCATTTT.

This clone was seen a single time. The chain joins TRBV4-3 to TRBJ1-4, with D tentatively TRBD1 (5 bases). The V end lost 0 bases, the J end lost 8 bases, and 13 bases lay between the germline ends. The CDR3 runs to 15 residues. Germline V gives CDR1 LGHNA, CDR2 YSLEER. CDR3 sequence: CASSQDPGEGEKLFF. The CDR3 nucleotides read TGCGCCAGCAGCCAAGATCCGGGGGAAGGAGAAAAACTGTTTTTT.

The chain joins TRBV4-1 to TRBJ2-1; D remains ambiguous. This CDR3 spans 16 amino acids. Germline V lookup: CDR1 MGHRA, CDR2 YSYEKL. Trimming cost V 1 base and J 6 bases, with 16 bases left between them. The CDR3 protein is CASSQVLTTRVNEQFF. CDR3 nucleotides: TGCGCCAGCAGCCAAGTGCTTACAACTCGGGTCAATGAGCAGTTCTTC.

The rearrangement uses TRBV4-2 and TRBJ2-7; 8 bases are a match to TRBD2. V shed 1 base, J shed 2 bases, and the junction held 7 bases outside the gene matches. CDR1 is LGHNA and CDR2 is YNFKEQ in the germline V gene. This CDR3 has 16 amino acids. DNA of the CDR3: TGTGCCAGCAGCCAAGCAACTAGCGGAGCGACCTACGAGCAGTACTTC. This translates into CASSQATSGATYEQYF.

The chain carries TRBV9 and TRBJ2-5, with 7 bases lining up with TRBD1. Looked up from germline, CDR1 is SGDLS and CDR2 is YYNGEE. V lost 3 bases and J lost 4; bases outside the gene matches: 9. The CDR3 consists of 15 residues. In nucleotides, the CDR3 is TGTGCCAGCAGCGCCGGGGACAGTGCTATAGAGACCCAGTACTTC. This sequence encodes CASSAGDSAIETQYF.

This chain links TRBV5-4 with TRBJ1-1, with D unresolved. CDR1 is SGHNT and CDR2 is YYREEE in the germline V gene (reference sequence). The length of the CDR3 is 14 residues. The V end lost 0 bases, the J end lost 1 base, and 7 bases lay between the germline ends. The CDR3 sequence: CASSLAAGNTEAFF. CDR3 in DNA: TGTGCCAGCAGCTTGGCTGCGGGGAACACTGAAGCTTTCTTT.

The CDR3 DNA reads as TGTGCCATCAGTGAGGTTTTTAACTACGAGCAGTACTTC. It encodes CAISEVFNYEQYF. The chain is built from TRBV10-3 and TRBJ2-7; D unclear. V was pared by 2 bases and J by 3 bases, with 8 bases between. CDR1 and CDR2 from the germline V gene are ENHRY and SYGVKD. The CDR3 has 13 amino acids.

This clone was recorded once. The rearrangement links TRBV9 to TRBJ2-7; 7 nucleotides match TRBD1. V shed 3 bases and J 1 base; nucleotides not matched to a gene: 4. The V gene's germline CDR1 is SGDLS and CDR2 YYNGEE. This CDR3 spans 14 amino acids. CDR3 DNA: TGTGCCAGCAGCGGAGGACAGGCTTCCTACGAGCAGTACTTC. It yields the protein CASSGGQASYEQYF.

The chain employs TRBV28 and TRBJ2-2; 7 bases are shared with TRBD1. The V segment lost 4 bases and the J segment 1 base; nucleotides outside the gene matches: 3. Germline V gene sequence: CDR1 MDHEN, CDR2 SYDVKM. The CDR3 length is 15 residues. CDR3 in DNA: TGTGCCAGCAGTTCCCCAGGGGGGAACACCGGGGAGCTGTTTTTT. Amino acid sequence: CASSSPGGNTGELFF.

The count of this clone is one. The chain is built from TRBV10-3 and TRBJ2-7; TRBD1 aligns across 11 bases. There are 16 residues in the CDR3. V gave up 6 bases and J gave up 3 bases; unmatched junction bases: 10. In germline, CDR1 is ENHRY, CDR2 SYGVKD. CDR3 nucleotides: TGTGCCATCAGGAGAGACGGACAGGGGGCAGGCTACGAGCAGTACTTC. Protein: CAIRRDGQGAGYEQYF.

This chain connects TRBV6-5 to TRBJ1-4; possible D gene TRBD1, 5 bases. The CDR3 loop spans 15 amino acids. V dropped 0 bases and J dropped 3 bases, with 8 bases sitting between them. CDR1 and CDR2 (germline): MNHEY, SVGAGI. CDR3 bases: TGTGCCAGCAGTTACTCGACAGCGCCTAATGAAAAACTGTTTTTT. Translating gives CASSYSTAPNEKLFF.

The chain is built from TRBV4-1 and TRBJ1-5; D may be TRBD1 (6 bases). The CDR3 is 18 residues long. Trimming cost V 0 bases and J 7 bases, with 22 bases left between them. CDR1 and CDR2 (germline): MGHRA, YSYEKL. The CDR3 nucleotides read TGCGCCAGCAGCCAAGAAGGGGATCTGTGGGGGCCGGGACAGCCCCAGCATTTT. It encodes CASSQEGDLWGPGQPQHF.

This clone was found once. CDR3 loop: CASSPEGGGTDTQYF. The DNA for the CDR3 is TGTGCCAGCAGCCCCGAAGGAGGGGGCACAGATACGCAGTATTTT. The rearrangement joins TRBV13 to TRBJ2-3; D possibly corresponds to TRBD2 (6 bases). The V gene lost 5 bases and the J gene lost 1 base, with 13 bases spanning the gap. Germline V CDR1 and CDR2: PRHDT, FYEKMQ (reference sequence). The CDR3 is 15 residues long.

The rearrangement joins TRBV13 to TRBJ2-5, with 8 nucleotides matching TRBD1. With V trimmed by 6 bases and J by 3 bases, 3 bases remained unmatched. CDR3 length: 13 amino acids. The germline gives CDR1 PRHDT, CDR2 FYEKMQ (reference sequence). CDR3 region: CASSLDREETQYF. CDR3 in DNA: TGTGCCAGCAGTTTGGACAGGGAAGAGACCCAGTACTTC.

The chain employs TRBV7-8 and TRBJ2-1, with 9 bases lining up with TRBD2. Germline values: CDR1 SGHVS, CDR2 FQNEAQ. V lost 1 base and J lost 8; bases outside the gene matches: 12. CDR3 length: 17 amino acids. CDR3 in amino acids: CASSLGAASGDGYEQFF. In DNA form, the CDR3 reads TGTGCCAGCAGCTTAGGTGCGGCTAGCGGGGACGGCTATGAGCAGTTCTTC.

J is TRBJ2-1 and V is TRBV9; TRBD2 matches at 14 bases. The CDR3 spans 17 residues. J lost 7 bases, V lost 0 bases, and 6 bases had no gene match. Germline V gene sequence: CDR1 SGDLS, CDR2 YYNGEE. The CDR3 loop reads CASSVGLAGGGSNEQFF. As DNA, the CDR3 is TGTGCCAGCAGCGTAGGACTAGCGGGGGGGGGATCGAATGAGCAGTTCTTC.

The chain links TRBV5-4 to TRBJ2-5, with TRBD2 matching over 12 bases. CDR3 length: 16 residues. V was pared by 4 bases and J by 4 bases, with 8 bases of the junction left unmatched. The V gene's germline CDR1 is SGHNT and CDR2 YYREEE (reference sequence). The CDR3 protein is CASSQSSGGAPETQYF. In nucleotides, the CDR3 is TGTGCCAGCAGCCAATCTAGCGGGGGGGCACCAGAGACCCAGTACTTC. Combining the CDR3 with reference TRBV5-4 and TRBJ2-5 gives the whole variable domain ETGVTQSPTHLIKTRGQQVTLRCSSQSGHNTVSWYQQALGQGPQFIFQYYREEENGRGNFPPRFSGLQFPNYSSELNVNALELDDSALYLCASSQSSGGAPETQYFGPGTRLLVL.

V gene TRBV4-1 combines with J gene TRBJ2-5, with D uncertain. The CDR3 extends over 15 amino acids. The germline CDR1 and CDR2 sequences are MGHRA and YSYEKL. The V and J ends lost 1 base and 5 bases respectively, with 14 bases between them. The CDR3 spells CASSQVEVVTETQYF. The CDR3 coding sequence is TGCGCCAGCAGCCAAGTAGAGGTCGTTACGGAGACCCAGTACTTC.

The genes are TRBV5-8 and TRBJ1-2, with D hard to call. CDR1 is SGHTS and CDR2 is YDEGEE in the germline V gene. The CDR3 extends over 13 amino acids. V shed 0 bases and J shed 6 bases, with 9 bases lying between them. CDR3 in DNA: TGTGCCAGCAGCTTGGGAGGGTATGATGGCTACACCTTC. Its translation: CASSLGGYDGYTF.